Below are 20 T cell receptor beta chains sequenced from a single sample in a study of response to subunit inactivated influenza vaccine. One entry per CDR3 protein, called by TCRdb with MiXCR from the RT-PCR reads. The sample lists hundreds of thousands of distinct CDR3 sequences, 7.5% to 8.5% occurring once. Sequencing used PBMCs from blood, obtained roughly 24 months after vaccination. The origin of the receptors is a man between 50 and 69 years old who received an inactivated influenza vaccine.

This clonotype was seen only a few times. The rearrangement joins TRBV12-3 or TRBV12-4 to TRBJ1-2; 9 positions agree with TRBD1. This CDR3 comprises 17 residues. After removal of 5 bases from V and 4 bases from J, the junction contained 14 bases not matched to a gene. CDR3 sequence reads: CASSRPGTGSSVYGYTF. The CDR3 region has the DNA TGTGCCAGCAGTCGCCCGGGGACAGGGTCCTCCGTCTATGGCTACACCTTC.

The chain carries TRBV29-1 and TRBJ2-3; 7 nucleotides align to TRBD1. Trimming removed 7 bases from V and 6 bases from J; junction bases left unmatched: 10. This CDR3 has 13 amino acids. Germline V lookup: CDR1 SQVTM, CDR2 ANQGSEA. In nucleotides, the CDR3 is TGCAGCGGTCTTAAGACCAGGGGGGATACGCAGTATTTT. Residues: CSGLKTRGDTQYF.

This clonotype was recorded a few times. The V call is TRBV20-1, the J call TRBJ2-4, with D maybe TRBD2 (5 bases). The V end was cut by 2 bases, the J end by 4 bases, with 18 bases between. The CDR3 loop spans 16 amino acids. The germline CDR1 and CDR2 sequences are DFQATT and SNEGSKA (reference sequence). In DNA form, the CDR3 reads TGCAGTGCTAGACCTCGAGGGCAGGAGTGGAAAAACATTCAGTACTTC. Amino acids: CSARPRGQEWKNIQYF.

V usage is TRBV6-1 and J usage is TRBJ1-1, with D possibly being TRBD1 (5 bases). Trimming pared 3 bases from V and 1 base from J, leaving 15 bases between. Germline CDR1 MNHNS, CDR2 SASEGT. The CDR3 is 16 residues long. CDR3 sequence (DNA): TGTGCCAGCAGTGATCTTAGGGGCCAATGGAACACTGAAGCTTTCTTT. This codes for CASSDLRGQWNTEAFF.

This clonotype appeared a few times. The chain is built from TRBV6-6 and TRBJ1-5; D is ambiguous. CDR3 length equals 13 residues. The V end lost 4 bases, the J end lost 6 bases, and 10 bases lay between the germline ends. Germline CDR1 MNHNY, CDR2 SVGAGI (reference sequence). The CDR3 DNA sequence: TGTGCCAGCAGTTTTAAGCTGAGTCAGCCCCAGCATTTT. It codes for CASSFKLSQPQHF.

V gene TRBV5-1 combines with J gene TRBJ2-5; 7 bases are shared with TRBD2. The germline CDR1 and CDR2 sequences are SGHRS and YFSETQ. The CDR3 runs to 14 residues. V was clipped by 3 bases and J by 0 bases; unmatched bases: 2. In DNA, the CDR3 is TGCGCCAGCAGCTCGAGCGGGAACCAAGAGACCCAGTACTTC. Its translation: CASSSSGNQETQYF.

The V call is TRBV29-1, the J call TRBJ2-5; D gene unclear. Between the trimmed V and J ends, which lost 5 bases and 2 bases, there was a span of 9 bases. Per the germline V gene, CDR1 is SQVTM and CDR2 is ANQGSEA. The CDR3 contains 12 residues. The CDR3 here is CSVRHSQETQYF. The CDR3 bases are TGCAGCGTTAGGCACTCTCAAGAGACCCAGTACTTC.

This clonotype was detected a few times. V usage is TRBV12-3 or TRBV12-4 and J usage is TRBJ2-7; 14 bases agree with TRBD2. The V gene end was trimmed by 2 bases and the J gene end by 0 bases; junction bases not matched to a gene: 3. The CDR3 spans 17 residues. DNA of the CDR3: TGTGCCAGCAGTTTAAGACTAGCGGGGGGGAGCTCCTACGAGCAGTACTTC. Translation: CASSLRLAGGSSYEQYF.

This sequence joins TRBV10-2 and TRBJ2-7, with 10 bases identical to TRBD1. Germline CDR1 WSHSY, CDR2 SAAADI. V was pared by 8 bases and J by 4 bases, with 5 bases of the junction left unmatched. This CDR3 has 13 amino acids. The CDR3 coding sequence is TGCGCCAGCCAAGGGACAGGGGAATACGAGCAGTACTTC. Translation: CASQGTGEYEQYF.

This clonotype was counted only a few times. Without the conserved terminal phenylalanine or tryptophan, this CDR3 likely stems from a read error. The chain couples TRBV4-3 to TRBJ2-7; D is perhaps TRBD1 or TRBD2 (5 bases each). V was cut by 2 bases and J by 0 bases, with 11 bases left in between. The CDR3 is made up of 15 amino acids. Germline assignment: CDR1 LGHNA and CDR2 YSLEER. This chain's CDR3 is CASSQSGTGSYEQYL. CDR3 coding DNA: TGCGCCAGCAGCCAATCCGGGACGGGCTCCTACGAGCAGTACCTC.

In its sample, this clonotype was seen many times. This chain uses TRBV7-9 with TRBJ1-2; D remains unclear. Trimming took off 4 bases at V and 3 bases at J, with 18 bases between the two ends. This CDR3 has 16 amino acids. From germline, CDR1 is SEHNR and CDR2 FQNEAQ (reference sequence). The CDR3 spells CASSSVAGWNDYGYTF. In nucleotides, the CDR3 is TGTGCCAGCAGCTCAGTCGCGGGGTGGAACGACTATGGCTACACCTTC.

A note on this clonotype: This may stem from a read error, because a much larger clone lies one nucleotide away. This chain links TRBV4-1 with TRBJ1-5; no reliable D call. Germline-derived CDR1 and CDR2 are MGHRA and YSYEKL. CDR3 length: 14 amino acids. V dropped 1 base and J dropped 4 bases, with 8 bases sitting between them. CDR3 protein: CASSQAQANQPQHF. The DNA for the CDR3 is TGCGCCAGCAGCCAAGCCCAGGCGAATCAGCCCCAGCATTTT.

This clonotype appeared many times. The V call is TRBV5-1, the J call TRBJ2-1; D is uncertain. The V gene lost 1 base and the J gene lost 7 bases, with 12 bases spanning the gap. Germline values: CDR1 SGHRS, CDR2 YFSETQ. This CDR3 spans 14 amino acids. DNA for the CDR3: TGCGCCAGCAGCTTGTCGCTTAAGTTGAATGAGCAGTTCTTC. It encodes CASSLSLKLNEQFF.

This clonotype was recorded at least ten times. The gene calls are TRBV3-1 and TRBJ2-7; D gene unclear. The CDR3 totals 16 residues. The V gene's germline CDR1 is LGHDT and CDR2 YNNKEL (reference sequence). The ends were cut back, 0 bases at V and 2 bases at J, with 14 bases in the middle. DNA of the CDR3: TGTGCCAGCAGCCAAGAGAGTATGCGCCGCACCTACGAGCAGTACTTC. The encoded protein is CASSQESMRRTYEQYF.

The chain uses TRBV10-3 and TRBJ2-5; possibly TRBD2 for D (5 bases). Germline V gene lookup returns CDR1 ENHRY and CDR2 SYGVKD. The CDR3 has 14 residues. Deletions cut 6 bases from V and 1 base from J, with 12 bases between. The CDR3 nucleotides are TGTGCCATCAGCGACCGGGATACCCAAGAGACCCAGTACTTC. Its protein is CAISDRDTQETQYF.

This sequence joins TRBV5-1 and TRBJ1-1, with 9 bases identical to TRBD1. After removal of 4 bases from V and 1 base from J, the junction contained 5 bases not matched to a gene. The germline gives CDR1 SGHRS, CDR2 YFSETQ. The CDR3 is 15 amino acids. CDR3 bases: TGCGCCAGCAGCATCCGGGACAGGGAGAACACTGAAGCTTTCTTT. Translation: CASSIRDRENTEAFF. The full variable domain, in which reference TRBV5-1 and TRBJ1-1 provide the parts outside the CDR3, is KAGVTQTPRYLIKTRGQQVTLSCSPISGHRSVSWYQQTPGQGLQFLFEYFSETQRNKGNFPGRFSGRQFSNSRSEMNVSTLELGDSALYLCASSIRDRENTEAFFGQGTRLTVV.

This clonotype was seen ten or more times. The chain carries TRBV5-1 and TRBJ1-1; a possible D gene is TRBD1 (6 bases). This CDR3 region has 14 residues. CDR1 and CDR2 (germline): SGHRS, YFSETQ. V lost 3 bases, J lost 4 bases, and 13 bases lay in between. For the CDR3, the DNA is TGCGCCAGCAGCTCAGGACAGAGGGGCACTGAAGCTTTCTTT. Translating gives CASSSGQRGTEAFF.

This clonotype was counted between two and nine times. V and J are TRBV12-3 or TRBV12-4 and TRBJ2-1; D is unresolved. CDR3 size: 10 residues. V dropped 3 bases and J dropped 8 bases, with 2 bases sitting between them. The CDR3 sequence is CASSFHEQFF. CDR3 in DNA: TGTGCCAGCAGTTTCCATGAGCAGTTCTTC.

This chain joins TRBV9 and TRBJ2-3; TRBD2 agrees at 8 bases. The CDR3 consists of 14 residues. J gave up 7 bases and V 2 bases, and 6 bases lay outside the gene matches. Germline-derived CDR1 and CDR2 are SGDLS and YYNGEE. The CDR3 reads CASSVYRGGNTQYF. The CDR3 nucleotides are TGTGCCAGCAGCGTCTATCGGGGGGGCAATACGCAGTATTTT.

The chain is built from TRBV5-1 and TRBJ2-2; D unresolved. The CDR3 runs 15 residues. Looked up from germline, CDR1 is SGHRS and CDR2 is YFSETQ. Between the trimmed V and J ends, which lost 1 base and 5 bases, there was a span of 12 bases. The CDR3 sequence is CASSLMRKETGELFF. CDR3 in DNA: TGCGCCAGCAGCTTGATGAGGAAAGAGACCGGGGAGCTGTTTTTT. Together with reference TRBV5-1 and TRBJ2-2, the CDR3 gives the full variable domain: KAGVTQTPRYLIKTRGQQVTLSCSPISGHRSVSWYQQTPGQGLQFLFEYFSETQRNKGNFPGRFSGRQFSNSRSEMNVSTLELGDSALYLCASSLMRKETGELFFGEGSRLTVL.